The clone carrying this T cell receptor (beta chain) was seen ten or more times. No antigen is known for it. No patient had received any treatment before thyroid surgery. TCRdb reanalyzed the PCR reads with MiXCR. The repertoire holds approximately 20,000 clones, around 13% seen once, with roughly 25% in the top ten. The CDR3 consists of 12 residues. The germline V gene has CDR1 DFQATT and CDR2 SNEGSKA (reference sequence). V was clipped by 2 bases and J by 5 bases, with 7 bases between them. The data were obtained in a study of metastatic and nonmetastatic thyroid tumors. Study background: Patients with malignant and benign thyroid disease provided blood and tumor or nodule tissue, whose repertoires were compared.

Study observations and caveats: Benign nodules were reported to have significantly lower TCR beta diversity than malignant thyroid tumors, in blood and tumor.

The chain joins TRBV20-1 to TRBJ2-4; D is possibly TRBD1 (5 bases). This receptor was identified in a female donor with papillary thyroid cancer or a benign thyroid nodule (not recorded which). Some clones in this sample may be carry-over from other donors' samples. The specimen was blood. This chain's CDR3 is CSARTGQNIQYF. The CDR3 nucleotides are TGCAGTGCTAGAACAGGACAAAACATTCAGTACTTC.